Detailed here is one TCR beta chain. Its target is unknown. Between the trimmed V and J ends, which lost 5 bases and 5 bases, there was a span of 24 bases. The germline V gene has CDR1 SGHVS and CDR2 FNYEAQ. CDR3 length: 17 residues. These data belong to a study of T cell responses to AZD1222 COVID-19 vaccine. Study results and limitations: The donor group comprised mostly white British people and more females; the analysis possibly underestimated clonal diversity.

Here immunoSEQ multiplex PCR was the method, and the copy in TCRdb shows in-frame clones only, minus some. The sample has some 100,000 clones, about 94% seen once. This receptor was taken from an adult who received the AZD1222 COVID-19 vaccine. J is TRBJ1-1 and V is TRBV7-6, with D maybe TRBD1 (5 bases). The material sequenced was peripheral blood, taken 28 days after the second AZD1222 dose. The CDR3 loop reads CASSGVQVQVKRTEAFF. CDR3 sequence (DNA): TGTGCCAGCAGCGGAGTGCAAGTACAGGTAAAGAGGACTGAAGCTTTCTTT.